This TCR beta chain was captured in a study of T cells after yellow fever vaccination. Study at large: The authors prepared low-cell-number fractions using SMART-Seq v4 Ultra Low Input. Study-wide results and caveats: Among all clonotypes, a small share was observed in both CD4 and CD8 compartments.

Conversion of TCR transcripts into cDNA relied on 5'RACE template switching, which added a universal primer site and UMIs. TCRdb re-analysed the 5' RACE reads in MiXCR, keeping a single row per CDR3 protein. The sample yields 100,000 to 150,000 distinct CDR3 sequences, roughly 6.7% seen once. Many counts were recorded for this clonotype. Its specificity is unknown. The receptor comes from a young man who received the YFV17D yellow fever vaccine. This sample comprised CD4+ T cells sorted from PBMCs, obtained more than 8 days after the first yellow fever vaccination.

CDR3 DNA sequence: TGTGCCAGCAGCGTAGAGGGCGTACCCTCCTACAATGAGCAGTTCTTC. Protein sequence: CASSVEGVPSYNEQFF. J is TRBJ2-1 and V is TRBV9, with D unresolved. The germline gives CDR1 SGDLS, CDR2 YYNGEE. The CDR3 contains 16 residues. Trimming removed 0 bases at V and 0 bases at J, with 10 bases between.